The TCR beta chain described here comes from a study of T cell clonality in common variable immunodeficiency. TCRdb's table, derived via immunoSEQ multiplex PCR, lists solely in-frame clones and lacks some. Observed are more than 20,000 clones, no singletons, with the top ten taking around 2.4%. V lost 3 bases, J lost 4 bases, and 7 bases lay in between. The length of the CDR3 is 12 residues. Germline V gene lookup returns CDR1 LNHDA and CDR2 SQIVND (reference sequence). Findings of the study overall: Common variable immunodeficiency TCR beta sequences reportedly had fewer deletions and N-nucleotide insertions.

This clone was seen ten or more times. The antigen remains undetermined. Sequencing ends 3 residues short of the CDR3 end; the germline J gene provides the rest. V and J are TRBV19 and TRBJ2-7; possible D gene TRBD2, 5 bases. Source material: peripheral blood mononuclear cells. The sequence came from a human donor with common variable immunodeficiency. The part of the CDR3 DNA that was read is TGTGCCAGTAGTATCCGAGGGTACGAG. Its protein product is CASSIRGYE. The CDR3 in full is CASSIRGYEQYF.